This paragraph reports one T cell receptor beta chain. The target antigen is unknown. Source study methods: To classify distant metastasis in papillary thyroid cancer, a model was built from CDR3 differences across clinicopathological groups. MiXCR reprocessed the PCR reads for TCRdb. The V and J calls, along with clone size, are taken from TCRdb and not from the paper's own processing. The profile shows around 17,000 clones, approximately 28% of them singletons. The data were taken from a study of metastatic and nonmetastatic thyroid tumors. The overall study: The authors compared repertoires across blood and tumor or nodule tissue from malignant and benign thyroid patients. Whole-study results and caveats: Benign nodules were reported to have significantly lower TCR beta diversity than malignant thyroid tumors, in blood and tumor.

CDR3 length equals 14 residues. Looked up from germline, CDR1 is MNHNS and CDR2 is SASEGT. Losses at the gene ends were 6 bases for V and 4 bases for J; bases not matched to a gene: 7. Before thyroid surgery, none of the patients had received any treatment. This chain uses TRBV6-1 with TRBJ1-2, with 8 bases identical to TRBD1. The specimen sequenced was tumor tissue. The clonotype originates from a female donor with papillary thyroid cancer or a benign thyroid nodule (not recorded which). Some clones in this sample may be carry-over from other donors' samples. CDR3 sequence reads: CASSQGADGYGYTF. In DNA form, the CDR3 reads TGTGCCAGCAGCCAGGGGGCGGACGGCTATGGCTACACCTTC.